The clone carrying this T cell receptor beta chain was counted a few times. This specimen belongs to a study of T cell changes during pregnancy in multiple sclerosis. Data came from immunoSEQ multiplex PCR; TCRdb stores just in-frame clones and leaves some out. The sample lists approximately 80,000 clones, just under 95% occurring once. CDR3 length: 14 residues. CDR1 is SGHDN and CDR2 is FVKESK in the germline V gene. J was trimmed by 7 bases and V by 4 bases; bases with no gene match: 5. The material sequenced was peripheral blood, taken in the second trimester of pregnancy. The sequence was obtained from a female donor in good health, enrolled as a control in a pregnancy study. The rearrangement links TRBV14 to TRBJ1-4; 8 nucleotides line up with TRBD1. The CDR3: CASSPRQGSEKLFF. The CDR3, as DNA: TGTGCCAGCAGCCCTAGACAGGGGAGTGAAAAACTGTTTTTT.